These T cell receptor beta chains were read from a single sample in a study of T cell responses to AZD1222 COVID-19 vaccine. Profiling relied on immunoSEQ multiplex PCR, and the TCRdb table lists in-frame clones only, not all of them. The sample yields roughly 140,000 clones, 94% seen once. Specimen: peripheral blood, collected on day 0 of AZD1222 vaccination. These receptor sequences come from an adult in good health. CDR3s include the opening cysteine and the closing phenylalanine or tryptophan. D genes are given only for firm matches.

CDR3aa: CASSTPNSKTSYNEQFF
d_gene: -
j_gene: TRBJ2-1
v_gene: TRBV19

CDR3aa: CASSLFRGPQLYGYTF
d_gene: TRBD1
j_gene: TRBJ1-2
v_gene: TRBV7-2

CDR3aa: CAISDRQGSNEQFF
d_gene: TRBD1
j_gene: TRBJ2-1
v_gene: TRBV10-3

CDR3aa: CASSLNGRDPYGYTF
d_gene: -
j_gene: TRBJ1-2
v_gene: TRBV5-8

CDR3aa: CASSPRDSRNEKLFF
d_gene: TRBD1
j_gene: TRBJ1-4
v_gene: TRBV27

CDR3aa: CAIRTGTNYNSPLHF
d_gene: TRBD1
j_gene: TRBJ1-6
v_gene: TRBV10-3

CDR3aa: CASSLAGGLNTEAFF
d_gene: -
j_gene: TRBJ1-1
v_gene: TRBV5-1

CDR3aa: CASSLHPGQFYGYTF
d_gene: TRBD1
j_gene: TRBJ1-2
v_gene: TRBV27

CDR3aa: CATSDSGRDYGYTF
d_gene: -
j_gene: TRBJ1-2
v_gene: TRBV24-1

CDR3aa: CASSTNEGEKLFF
d_gene: -
j_gene: TRBJ1-4
v_gene: TRBV19

CDR3aa: CATSQKAIMNTEAFF
d_gene: -
j_gene: TRBJ1-1
v_gene: TRBV15

CDR3aa: CAWGGTEAFF
d_gene: -
j_gene: TRBJ1-1
v_gene: TRBV30

CDR3aa: CASSYWLAPGELFF
d_gene: -
j_gene: TRBJ2-2
v_gene: TRBV6-2/TRBV6-3

CDR3aa: CAWGRMNEKLFF
d_gene: -
j_gene: TRBJ1-4
v_gene: TRBV30

CDR3aa: CASSQVLKWTEAFF
d_gene: -
j_gene: TRBJ1-1
v_gene: TRBV3-1/TRBV3-2

CDR3aa: CASSLEPGQHNEQFF
d_gene: -
j_gene: TRBJ2-1
v_gene: TRBV5-4

CDR3aa: CASSLALAGAGTEAFF
d_gene: -
j_gene: TRBJ1-1
v_gene: TRBV7-8

CDR3aa: CASSSPGQGPSNQPQHF
d_gene: TRBD1
j_gene: TRBJ1-5
v_gene: TRBV28

CDR3aa: CASGGGLEKLFF
d_gene: -
j_gene: TRBJ1-4
v_gene: TRBV28